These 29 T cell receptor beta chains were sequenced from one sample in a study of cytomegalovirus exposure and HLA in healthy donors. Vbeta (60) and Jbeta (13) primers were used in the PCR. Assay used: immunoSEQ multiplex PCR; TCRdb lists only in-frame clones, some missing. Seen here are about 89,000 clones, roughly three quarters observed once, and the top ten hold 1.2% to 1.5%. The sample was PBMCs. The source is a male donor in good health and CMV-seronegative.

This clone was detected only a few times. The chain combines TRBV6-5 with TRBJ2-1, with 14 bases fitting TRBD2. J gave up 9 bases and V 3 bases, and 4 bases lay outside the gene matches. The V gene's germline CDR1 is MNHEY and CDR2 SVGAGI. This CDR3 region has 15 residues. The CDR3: CASSYGTSGSAEQFF. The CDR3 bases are TGTGCCAGCAGTTATGGGACTAGCGGGAGTGCTGAGCAGTTCTTC.

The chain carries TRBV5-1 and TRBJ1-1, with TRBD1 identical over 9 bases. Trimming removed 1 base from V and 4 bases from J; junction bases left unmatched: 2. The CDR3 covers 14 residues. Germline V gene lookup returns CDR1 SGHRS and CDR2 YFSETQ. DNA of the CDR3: TGCGCCAGCAGCTTGACACAGGGGGCCACTGAAGCTTTCTTT. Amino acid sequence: CASSLTQGATEAFF.

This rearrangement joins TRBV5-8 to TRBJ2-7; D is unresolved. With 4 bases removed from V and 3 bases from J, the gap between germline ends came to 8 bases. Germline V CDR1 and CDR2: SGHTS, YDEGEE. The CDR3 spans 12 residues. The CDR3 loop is CASSPTFYEQYF. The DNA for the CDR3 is TGTGCCAGCAGCCCAACTTTCTACGAGCAGTACTTC.

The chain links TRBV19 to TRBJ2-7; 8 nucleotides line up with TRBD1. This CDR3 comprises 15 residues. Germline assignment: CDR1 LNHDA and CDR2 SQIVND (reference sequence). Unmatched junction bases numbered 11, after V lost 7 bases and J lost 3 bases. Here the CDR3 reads CASTLSDRAGYEQYF. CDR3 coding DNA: TGTGCCAGTACCCTATCGGACAGGGCGGGCTACGAGCAGTACTTC.

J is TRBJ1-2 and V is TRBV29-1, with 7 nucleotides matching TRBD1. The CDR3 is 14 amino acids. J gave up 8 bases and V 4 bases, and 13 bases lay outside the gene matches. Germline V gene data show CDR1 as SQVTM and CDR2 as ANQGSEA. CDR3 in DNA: TGCAGCGTTGTACCCCCGACAGGGTTTGGGGGCTACACCTTC. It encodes CSVVPPTGFGGYTF. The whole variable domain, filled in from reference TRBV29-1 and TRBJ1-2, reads SAVISQKPSRDICQRGTSLTIQCQVDSQVTMMFWYRQQPGQSLTLIATANQGSEATYESGFVIDKFPISRPNLTFSTLTVSNMSPEDSSIYLCSVVPPTGFGGYTFGSGTRLTVV.

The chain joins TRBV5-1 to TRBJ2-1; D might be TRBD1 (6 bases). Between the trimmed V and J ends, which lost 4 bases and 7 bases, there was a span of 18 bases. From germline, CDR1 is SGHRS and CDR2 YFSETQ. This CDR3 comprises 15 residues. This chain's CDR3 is CASSPRYRDMNEQFF. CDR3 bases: TGCGCCAGCAGCCCACGTTACCGGGACATGAATGAGCAGTTCTTC.

The CDR3 protein is CASSLWAEPLNTEAFF. Written as DNA, the CDR3 is TGTGCCAGCAGTTTATGGGCCGAACCCCTAAACACTGAAGCTTTCTTT. This sequence joins TRBV27 and TRBJ1-1; D is unresolved. Trimming removed 1 base from V and 2 bases from J, with 14 bases in between. The CDR3 has 16 amino acids. CDR1 and CDR2 from the germline V gene are MNHEY and SMNVEV (reference sequence).

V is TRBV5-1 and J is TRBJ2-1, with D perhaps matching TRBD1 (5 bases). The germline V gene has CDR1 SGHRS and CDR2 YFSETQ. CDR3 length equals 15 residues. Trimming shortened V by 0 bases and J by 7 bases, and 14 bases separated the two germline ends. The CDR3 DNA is TGCGCCAGCAGCTTGGTGGCTGGGGCAGGGAATGAGCAGTTCTTC. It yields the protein CASSLVAGAGNEQFF.

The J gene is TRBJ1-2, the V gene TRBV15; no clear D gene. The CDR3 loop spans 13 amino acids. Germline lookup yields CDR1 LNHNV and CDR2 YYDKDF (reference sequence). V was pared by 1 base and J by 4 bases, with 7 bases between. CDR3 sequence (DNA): TGTGCCACCAGCAGAGCCGGGTTCTATGGCTACACCTTC. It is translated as CATSRAGFYGYTF.

For the CDR3, the DNA is TGTGCCAGCAGCCATCAGACAGGGCTTATTGACGAGCAGTACTTC. Translation: CASSHQTGLIDEQYF. The genes are TRBV11-3 and TRBJ2-7; 7 nucleotides align to TRBD1. V trimming: 5 bases; J trimming: 5 bases; junction bases outside the gene matches: 12. There are 15 residues in the CDR3. Germline CDR1 SGHNT, CDR2 YENEEA.

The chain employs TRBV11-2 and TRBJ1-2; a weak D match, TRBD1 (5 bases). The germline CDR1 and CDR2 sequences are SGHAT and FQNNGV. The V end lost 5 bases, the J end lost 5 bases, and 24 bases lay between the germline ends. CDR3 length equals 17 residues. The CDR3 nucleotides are TGTGCCAGCAGCCCAGGCATAGGGGCCCCCCCTGGATATGGCTACACCTTC. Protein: CASSPGIGAPPGYGYTF.

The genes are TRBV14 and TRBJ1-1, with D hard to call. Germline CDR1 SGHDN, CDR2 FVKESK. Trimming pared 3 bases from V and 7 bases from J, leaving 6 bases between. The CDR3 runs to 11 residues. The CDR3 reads CASSQLGEAFF. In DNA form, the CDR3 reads TGTGCCAGCAGCCAGCTAGGTGAAGCTTTCTTT. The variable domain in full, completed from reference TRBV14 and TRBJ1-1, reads EAGVTQFPSHSVIEKGQTVTLRCDPISGHDNLYWYRRVMGKEIKFLLHFVKESKQDESGMPNNRFLAERTGGTYSTLKVQPAELEDSGVYFCASSQLGEAFFGQGTRLTVV.

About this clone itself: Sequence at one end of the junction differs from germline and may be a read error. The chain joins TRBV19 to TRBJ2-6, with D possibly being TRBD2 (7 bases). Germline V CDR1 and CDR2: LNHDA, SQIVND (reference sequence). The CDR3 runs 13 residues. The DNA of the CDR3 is TGTGCCAGTACTGAAGGGGGGGCCAACGGCCTGACTTTC. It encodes CASTEGGANGLTF. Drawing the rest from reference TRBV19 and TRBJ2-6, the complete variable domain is DGGITQSPKYLFRKEGQNVTLSCEQNLNHDAMYWYRQDPGQGLRLIYYSQIVNDFQKGDIAEGYSVSREKKESFPLTVTSAQKNPTAFYLCASTEGGANGLTFGAGSRLTVL.

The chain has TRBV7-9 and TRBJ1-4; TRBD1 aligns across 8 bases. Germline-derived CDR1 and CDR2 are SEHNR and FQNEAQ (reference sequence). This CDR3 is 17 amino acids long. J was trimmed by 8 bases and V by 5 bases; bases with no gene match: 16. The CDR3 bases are TGTGCCAGCAGCCCAAACCGACCGACAGGGGATAAGGAAAAACTGTTTTTT. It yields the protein CASSPNRPTGDKEKLFF.

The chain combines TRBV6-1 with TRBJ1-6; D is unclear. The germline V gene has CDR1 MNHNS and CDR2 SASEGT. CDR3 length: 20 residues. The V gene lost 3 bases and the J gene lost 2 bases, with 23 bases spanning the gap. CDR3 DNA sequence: TGTGCCAGCAGTGACCATTTACGGCAGAAGACTAGGGCCTATAATTCACCCCTCCACTTT. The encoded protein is CASSDHLRQKTRAYNSPLHF.

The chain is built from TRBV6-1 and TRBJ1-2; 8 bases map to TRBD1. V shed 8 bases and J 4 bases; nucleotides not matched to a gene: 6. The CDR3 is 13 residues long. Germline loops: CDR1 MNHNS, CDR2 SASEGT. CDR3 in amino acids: CASGQGRSYGYTF. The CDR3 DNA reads TGTGCCAGCGGACAGGGCAGGAGCTATGGCTACACCTTC.

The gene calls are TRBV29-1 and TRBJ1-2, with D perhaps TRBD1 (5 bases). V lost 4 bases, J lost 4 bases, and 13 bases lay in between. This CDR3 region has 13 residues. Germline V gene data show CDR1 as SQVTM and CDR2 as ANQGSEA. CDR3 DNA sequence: TGCAGCGTTGGTAGCAGGGAGGCCTATGGCTACACCTTC. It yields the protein CSVGSREAYGYTF. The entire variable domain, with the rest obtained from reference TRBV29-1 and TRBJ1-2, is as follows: SAVISQKPSRDICQRGTSLTIQCQVDSQVTMMFWYRQQPGQSLTLIATANQGSEATYESGFVIDKFPISRPNLTFSTLTVSNMSPEDSSIYLCSVGSREAYGYTFGSGTRLTVV.

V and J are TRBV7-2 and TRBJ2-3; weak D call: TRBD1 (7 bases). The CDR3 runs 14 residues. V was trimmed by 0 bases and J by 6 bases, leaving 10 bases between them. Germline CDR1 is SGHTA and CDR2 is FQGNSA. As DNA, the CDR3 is TGTGCCAGCAGCTTAGCCCCAGGGGGGGATACGCAGTATTTT. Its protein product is CASSLAPGGDTQYF.

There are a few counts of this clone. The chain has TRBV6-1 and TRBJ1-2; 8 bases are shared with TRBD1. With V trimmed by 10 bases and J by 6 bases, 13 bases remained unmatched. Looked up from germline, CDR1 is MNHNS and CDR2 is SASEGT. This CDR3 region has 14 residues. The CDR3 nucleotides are TGTGCCACCCCTAGGACCGACAGGGGTGATGGCTACACCTTC. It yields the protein CATPRTDRGDGYTF.

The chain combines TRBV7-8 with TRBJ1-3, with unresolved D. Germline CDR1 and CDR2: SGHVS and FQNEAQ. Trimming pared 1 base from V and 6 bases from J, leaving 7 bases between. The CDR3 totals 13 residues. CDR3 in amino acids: CASSLGTQNTIYF. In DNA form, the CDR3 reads TGTGCCAGCAGCTTAGGAACACAAAACACCATATATTTT. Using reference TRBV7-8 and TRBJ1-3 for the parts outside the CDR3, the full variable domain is GAGVSQSPRYKVAKRGQDVALRCDPISGHVSLFWYQQALGQGPEFLTYFQNEAQLDKSGLPSDRFFAERPEGSVSTLKIQRTQQEDSAVYLCASSLGTQNTIYFGEGSWLTVV.

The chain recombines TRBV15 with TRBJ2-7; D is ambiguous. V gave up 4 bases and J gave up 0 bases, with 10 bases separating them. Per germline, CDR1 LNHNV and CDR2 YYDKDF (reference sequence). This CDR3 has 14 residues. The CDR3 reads CATSTGPSSYEQYF. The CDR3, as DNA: TGTGCCACCAGCACGGGTCCCAGCTCCTACGAGCAGTACTTC.

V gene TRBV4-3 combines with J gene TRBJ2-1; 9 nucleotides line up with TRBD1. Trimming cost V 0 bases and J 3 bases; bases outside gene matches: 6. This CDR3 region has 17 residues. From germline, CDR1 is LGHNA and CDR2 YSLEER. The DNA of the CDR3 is TGCGCCAGCAGCCAAGATCTTGGGGGACAGGGCTACAATGAGCAGTTCTTC. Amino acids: CASSQDLGGQGYNEQFF.

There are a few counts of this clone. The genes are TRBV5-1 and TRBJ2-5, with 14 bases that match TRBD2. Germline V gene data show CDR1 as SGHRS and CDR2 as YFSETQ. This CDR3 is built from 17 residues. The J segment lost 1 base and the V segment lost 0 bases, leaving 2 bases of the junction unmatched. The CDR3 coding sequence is TGCGCCAGCAGCTTGGGTGGGACTAGCGGGGGCCAAGAGACCCAGTACTTC. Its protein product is CASSLGGTSGGQETQYF.

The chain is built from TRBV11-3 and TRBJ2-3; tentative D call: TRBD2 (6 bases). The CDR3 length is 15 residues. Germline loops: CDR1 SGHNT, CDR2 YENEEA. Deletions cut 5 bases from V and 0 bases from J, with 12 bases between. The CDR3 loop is CASSPSGTSTDTQYF. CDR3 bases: TGTGCCAGCAGCCCATCCGGGACTAGCACAGATACGCAGTATTTT. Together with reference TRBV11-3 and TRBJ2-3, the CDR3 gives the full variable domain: EAGVVQSPRYKIIEKKQPVAFWCNPISGHNTLYWYLQNLGQGPELLIRYENEEAVDDSQLPKDRFSAERLKGVDSTLKIQPAELGDSAVYLCASSPSGTSTDTQYFGPGTRLTVL.

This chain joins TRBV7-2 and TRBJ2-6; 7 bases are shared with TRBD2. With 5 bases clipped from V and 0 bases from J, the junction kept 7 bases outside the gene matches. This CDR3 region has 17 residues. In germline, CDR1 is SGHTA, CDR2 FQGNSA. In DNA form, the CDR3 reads TGTGCCAGCAGCCTCCTCGGGGGGTCCTCTGGGGCCAACGTCCTGACTTTC. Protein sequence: CASSLLGGSSGANVLTF. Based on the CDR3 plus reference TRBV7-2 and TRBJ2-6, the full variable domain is GAGVSQSPSNKVTEKGKDVELRCDPISGHTALYWYRQSLGQGLEFLIYFQGNSAPDKSGLPSDRFSAERTGGSVSTLTIQRTQQEDSAVYLCASSLLGGSSGANVLTFGAGSRLTVL.

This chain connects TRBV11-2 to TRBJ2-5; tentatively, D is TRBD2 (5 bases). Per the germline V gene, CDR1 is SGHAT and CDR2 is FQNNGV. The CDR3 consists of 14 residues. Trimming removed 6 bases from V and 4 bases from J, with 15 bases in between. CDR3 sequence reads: CASRPAGSTETQYF. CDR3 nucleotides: TGTGCCAGCAGACCCGCGGGCAGCACAGAGACCCAGTACTTC.

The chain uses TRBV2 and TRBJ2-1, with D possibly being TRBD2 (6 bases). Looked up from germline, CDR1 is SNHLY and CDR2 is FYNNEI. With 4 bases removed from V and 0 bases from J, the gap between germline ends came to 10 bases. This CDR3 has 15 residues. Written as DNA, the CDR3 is TGTGCCAGCAGTGGGGACTTCGGCTCCTACAATGAGCAGTTCTTC. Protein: CASSGDFGSYNEQFF.

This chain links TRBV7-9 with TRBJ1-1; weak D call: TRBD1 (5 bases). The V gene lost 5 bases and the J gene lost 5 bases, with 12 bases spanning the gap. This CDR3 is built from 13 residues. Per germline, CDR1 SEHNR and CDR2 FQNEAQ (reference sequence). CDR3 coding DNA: TGTGCCAGCAGCCCTCCTGGGGGGACTGAAGCTTTCTTT. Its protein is CASSPPGGTEAFF.

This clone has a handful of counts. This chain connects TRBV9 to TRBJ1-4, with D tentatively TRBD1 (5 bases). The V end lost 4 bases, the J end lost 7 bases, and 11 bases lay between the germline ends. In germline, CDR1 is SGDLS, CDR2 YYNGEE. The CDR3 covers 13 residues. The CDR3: CASSPQGGEKLFF. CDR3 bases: TGTGCCAGCAGCCCCCAGGGAGGTGAAAAACTGTTTTTT.